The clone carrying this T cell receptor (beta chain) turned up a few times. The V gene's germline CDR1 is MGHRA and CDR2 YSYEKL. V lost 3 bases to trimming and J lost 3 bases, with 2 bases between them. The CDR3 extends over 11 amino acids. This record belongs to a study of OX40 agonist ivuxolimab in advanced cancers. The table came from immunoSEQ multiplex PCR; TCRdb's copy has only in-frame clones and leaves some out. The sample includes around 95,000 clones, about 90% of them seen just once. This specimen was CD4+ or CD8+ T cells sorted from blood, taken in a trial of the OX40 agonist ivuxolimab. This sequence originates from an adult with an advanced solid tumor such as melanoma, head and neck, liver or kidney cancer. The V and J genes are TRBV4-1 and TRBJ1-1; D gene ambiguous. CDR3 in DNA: TGCGCCAGCAGCCAGTACACTGAAGCTTTCTTT. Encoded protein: CASSQYTEAFF.